This T cell receptor (beta chain) appears in the sequencing data of a study of cytomegalovirus exposure and HLA in healthy donors. Study context: A data release that came early held approximately 85 million unique TCRs from HLA-typed donors. Of more than 350 genotyped donors, about 81% clustered with self-reported Caucasian donors. Regarding the study as a whole: Near-uniform donor sequencing depth was presumed by presence/absence analyses. A later look showed TCR association rates differing by HLA locus, highest for DRB1 and lowest for HLA-C.

Concerning this clone: Its specificity is unknown.

Looked up from germline, CDR1 is MNHEY and CDR2 is SVGAGI. The length of the CDR3 is 13 residues. The V gene lost 2 bases and the J gene lost 3 bases, with 5 bases spanning the gap. It was with 60 Vbeta and 13 Jbeta primers that the PCR ran. Sequencing was performed with immunoSEQ multiplex PCR; in TCRdb, only in-frame clones are kept and a portion is missing. This sample yields 150,000 to 200,000 clones, of which nearly 80% are seen a single time; about 14% belongs to the top ten. This TCR came from a man between 45 and 60 years old in good health and CMV-seropositive. The V call is TRBV6-5, the J call TRBJ1-5; D gene uncertain. The sequenced sample was PBMCs. The CDR3 loop reads CASSYELNQPQHF. Written as DNA, the CDR3 is TGTGCCAGCAGTTACGAACTCAATCAGCCCCAGCATTTT.